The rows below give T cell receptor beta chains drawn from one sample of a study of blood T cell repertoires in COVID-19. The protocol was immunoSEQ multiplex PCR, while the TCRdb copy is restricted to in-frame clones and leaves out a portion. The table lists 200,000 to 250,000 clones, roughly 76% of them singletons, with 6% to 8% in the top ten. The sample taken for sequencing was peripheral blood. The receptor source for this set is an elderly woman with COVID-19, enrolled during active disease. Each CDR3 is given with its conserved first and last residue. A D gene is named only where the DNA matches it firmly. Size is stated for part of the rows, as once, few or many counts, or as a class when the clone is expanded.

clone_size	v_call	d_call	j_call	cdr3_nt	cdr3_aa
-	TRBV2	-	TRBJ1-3	TGTGCCAGCCATCATCGGGGGACTGGAAACACCATATATTTT	CASHHRGTGNTIYF
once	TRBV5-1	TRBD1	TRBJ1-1	TGCGCCAGCAGCTTGACAGGGGGCCCTAACACTGAAGCTTTCTTT	CASSLTGGPNTEAFF
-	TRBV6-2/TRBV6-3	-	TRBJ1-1	TGTGCCAGCAGTTACTTCGGGGGAGGAACTGAAGCTTTCTTT	CASSYFGGGTEAFF
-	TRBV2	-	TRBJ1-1	TGTGCCAGCAGATTACAGAACTCCGAGAACACTGAAGCTTTCTTT	CASRLQNSENTEAFF
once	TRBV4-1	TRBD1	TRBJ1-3	TGCGCCAGCAGCCAAGGGGTGGGACAGGCGAGCTCTGGAAACACCATATATTTT	CASSQGVGQASSGNTIYF
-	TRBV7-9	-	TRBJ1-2	TGTGCCAGCAGCCTGACTGGAAAACGGGCAGGGCTCTATGGCTACACCTTC	CASSLTGKRAGLYGYTF
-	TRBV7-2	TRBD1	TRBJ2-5	TGTGCCAGCAGCTTAGGAGAACAGGGGGCGCGAGGGACCCAGTACTTC	CASSLGEQGARGTQYF
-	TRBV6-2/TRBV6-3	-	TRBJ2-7	TGTGCCAGCAGTTTAGGGGGCTCCTACGAGCAGTACTTC	CASSLGGSYEQYF
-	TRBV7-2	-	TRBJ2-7	TGTGCCAGCAGCCCTAGGACGAGGGAGCTTAACTACGAGCAGTACTTC	CASSPRTRELNYEQYF
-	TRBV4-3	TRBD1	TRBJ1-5	TGCGCCAGCAGCCGAGACAGGGGACCCAATCAGCCCCAGCATTTT	CASSRDRGPNQPQHF
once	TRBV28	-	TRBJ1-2	TGTGCCAGCAGTTTATCCTTCGGGGGGGGCTACACCTTC	CASSLSFGGGYTF
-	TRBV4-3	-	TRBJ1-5	TGCGCCAGCAGCCAACACTTGAATCAGCCCCAGCATTTT	CASSQHLNQPQHF
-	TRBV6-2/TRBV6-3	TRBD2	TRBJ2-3	TGTGCCAGCAGTTATGTAGCGGGAGGGCCGCGCGGGGGAGATACGCAGTATTTT	CASSYVAGGPRGGDTQYF
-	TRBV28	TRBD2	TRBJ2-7	TGTGCCAGCAGTTTATCTACTAGCGGGAGAGATAACGAGCAGTACTTC	CASSLSTSGRDNEQYF
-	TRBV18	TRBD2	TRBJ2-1	TGTGCCAGCTCACCAGCGAGACTAGCGGGGGTAAAAGAGCAGTTCTTC	CASSPARLAGVKEQFF
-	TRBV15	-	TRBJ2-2	TGTGCCACCAGCACCAGCGCCGGGGAGCTGTTTTTT	CATSTSAGELFF
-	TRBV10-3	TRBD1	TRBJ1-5	TGTGCCATCAGTGGGGACAGGGGCAATCAGCCCCAGCATTTT	CAISGDRGNQPQHF
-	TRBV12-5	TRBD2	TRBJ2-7	TGTGCTAGTGGAGCGGGGGGGCCAAGGTACGAGCAGTACTTC	CASGAGGPRYEQYF
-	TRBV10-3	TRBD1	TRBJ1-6	TGTGCCATCAAAGAATCGACAGGGGGTTCCTCACCCCTCCACTTT	CAIKESTGGSSPLHF
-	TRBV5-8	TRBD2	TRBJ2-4	TGTGCCAGCAGCTCTCGACTAGCGGGAGGGAACATTCAGTACTTC	CASSSRLAGGNIQYF
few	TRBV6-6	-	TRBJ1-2	TGTGCCAGCAGTTACTCTGGACAGCGCTATGGCTACACCTTC	CASSYSGQRYGYTF
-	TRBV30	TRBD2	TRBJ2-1	TGTGCCTGGAGGGTAGCGGGGGGAGGGAATGAGCAGTTCTTC	CAWRVAGGGNEQFF
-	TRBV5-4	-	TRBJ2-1	TGTGCCAGCAGCTTGTACCGGGACAATGAGCAGTTCTTC	CASSLYRDNEQFF
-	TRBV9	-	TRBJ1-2	TGTGCCAGCAGCGTAGGATCAGGGTTAGGCGATGGCTACACCTTC	CASSVGSGLGDGYTF
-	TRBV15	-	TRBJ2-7	TGTGCCACCAGCAGAGATCCGACTAGTCCCACCTACGAGCAGTACTTC	CATSRDPTSPTYEQYF
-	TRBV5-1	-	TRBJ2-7	TGCGCCAGCAGCCAGGACATTATCTACGAGCAGTACTTC	CASSQDIIYEQYF
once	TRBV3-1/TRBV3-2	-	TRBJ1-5	TGTGCCAGCAGCCAAGGCGGGGCTCAGCCCCAGCATTTT	CASSQGGAQPQHF
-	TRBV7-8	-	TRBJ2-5	TGTGCCAGCAGCTTAAACAGGGTCGACCAAGAGACCCAGTACTTC	CASSLNRVDQETQYF
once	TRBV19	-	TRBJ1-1	TGTGCCAGTAGCCAGGGGCTAGGCACTGAAGCTTTCTTT	CASSQGLGTEAFF
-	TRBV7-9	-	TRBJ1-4	TGTGCCAGCAGCCCGAGGGGTACCAGGGAGGGTAATGAAAAACTGTTTTTT	CASSPRGTREGNEKLFF
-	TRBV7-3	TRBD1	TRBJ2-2	TGTGCCAGCAGCCAACAACCAACAGGGGGCGAAGTCCCCGGGGAGCTGTTTTTT	CASSQQPTGGEVPGELFF
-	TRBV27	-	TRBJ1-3	TGTGCCAGCAGTTTAGACGCGCGGGGGCAAGTATATTTT	CASSLDARGQVYF
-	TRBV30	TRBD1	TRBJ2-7	TGTGCCTGGAGACCGGACAGGGCCTACGAGCAGTACTTC	CAWRPDRAYEQYF
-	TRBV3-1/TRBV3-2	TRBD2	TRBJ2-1	TGTGCCAGCAGCCAGGGACTAGCGGGGGACCCCAATGAGCAGTTCTTC	CASSQGLAGDPNEQFF
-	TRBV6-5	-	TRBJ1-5	TGTGCCAGCAGAGAGGACAGCAAACTCAATCAGCCCCAGCATTTT	CASREDSKLNQPQHF
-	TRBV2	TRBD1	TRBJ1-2	TGTGCCAGCAGTGACCCGGACAGGGGCTATGGCTACACCTTC	CASSDPDRGYGYTF
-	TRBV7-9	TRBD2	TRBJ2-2	TGTGCCAGCAGCTCTAGCGGGAGTAGGGCCGGGGAGCTGTTTTTT	CASSSSGSRAGELFF
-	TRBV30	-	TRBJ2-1	TGTGCCTGGAGTAAATGGGGACTTCTCAATGAGCAGTTCTTC	CAWSKWGLLNEQFF
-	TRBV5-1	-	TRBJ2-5	TGCGCCAGCAGCTTTAGCAGAACCGAGACCCAGTACTTC	CASSFSRTETQYF
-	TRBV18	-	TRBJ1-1	TGTGCCAGCTCACGAACTAGAACTGGGTCCACTGAAGCTTTCTTT	CASSRTRTGSTEAFF
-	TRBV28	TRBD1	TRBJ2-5	TGTGCCAGCAGTTTTAGTGGGGACAGGGAGGGGGAGACCCAGTACTTC	CASSFSGDREGETQYF
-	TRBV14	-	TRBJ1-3	TGTGCCAGCAGCCAAGATCGGACAAGTGGAAACACCATATATTTT	CASSQDRTSGNTIYF
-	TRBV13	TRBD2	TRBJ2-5	TGTGCCAGCAGCTTAGGACCCCCTAGCGGGGGGGTAAAGACCCAGTACTTC	CASSLGPPSGGVKTQYF
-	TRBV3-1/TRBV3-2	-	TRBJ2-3	TGTGCCAGCAGCGCTAGTCCGGCAGATACGCAGTATTTT	CASSASPADTQYF
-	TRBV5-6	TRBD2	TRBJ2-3	TGTGCCAGCGCTGGTAGCGGGGGCACAGATACGCAGTATTTT	CASAGSGGTDTQYF
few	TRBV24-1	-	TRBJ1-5	TGTGCCACCAGTGATTCTGGACCGGGAAGACAGCCCCAGCATTTT	CATSDSGPGRQPQHF
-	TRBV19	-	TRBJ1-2	TGTGCCAGTAGTATTGGGTCGGGTGGAAACTATGGCTACACCTTC	CASSIGSGGNYGYTF
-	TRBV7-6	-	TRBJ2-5	TGTGCCAGCAGCTTAACCATGACTTACCAAGAGACCCAGTACTTC	CASSLTMTYQETQYF
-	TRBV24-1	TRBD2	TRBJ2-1	TGTGCCACCAGTGATTATCCCGGGACTAGCGGGTACAATGAGCAGTTCTTC	CATSDYPGTSGYNEQFF
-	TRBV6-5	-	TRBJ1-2	TGTGCCAGCCGGCAGGGTGCCTATGGCTACACCTTC	CASRQGAYGYTF
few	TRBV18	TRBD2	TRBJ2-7	TGTGCCAGCTCACCTCTTAGCGGGGGAGGGTACTACGAGCAGTACTTC	CASSPLSGGGYYEQYF